Each of the 25 T cell receptor beta chains below was sequenced from the same sample in a study of breast tumors, draining lymph nodes, adjacent tissues. Using its own MiXCR run on the multiplex PCR reads, TCRdb lists one record per CDR3 protein. Here the sample spans approximately 19,000 distinct CDR3 sequences, about 50% being singletons. Specimen: breast tumor tissue. These receptors all stem from a female donor with breast cancer. Some clones in this sample may be carry-over from other donors' samples.

The chain combines TRBV5-4 with TRBJ1-2; no definite D call. The V end was cut by 1 base, the J end by 4 bases, with 8 bases between. The CDR3 has 13 residues. Germline loops: CDR1 SGHNT, CDR2 YYREEE (reference sequence). CDR3 amino acids: CASSLLRTYGYTF. The DNA for the CDR3 is TGTGCCAGCAGCTTGCTCAGAACCTATGGCTACACCTTC.

This clonotype was counted at least ten times. The CDR3 DNA is TGTGCCAGCAGTTCGAGTACAGGGCGTAGCGAGCAGTACTTC. The encoded protein is CASSSSTGRSEQYF. The chain couples TRBV28 to TRBJ2-7; weak D call: TRBD1 (6 bases). CDR3 length equals 14 residues. Germline V CDR1 and CDR2: MDHEN, SYDVKM. The germline V and J ends were trimmed by 4 bases and 6 bases, with 16 bases remaining between them.

This clonotype appeared many times. This may come from a read error, since a much larger clone is one base off. CDR3 residues: CASSHEGSTDTQYF. In nucleotides, the CDR3 is TGTGCCAGCAGTCACGAGGGCAGCACAGATACGCAGTATTTT. The chain employs TRBV6-4 and TRBJ2-3; D might be TRBD2 (5 bases). Germline CDR1 is MRHNA and CDR2 is SNTAGT. The germline V and J ends were trimmed by 5 bases and 0 bases, with 9 bases remaining between them. The CDR3 contains 14 residues.

This clonotype was seen ten or more times. J is TRBJ2-7 and V is TRBV5-6; D may be TRBD2 (6 bases). The CDR3 runs to 11 residues. Trimming left V 3 bases short and J 5 bases short, with 6 bases between. Germline values: CDR1 SGHDT, CDR2 YYEEEE. CDR3 bases: TGTGCCAGCAGCTGGAGGGACGAGCAGTACTTC. It specifies CASSWRDEQYF.

This clonotype was detected only once. CDR3 region: CATRDNSYNEQFF. As DNA, the CDR3 is TGTGCCACCCGGGACAACTCCTACAATGAGCAGTTCTTC. The J gene is TRBJ2-1, the V gene TRBV24-1, with a possible D match to TRBD1 (6 bases). Germline V CDR1 and CDR2: KGHDR, SFDVKD. The CDR3 runs 13 residues. V lost 9 bases to trimming and J lost 0 bases, with 8 bases between them.

This rearrangement joins TRBV5-6 to TRBJ2-7; TRBD2 aligns across 14 bases. Germline CDR1 and CDR2: SGHDT and YYEEEE. The CDR3 runs 16 residues. The trim removed 5 bases at V and 4 bases at J, leaving 8 bases unmatched. CDR3 coding DNA: TGTGCCAGCAGTCCCGGGACTAGCGGGAGCAGGTACGAGCAGTACTTC. It codes for CASSPGTSGSRYEQYF.

This sequence joins TRBV2 and TRBJ2-5; D gene ambiguous. The CDR3 is 13 amino acids. V was pared by 7 bases and J by 0 bases, with 9 bases between. The germline CDR1 and CDR2 sequences are SNHLY and FYNNEI. CDR3 region: CASKIGDQETQYF. CDR3 sequence (DNA): TGTGCCAGCAAAATCGGTGACCAAGAGACCCAGTACTTC.

This chain joins TRBV29-1 and TRBJ2-1; D call uncertain. This CDR3 is built from 11 residues. The germline V gene encodes CDR1 SQVTM and CDR2 ANQGSEA. V lost 4 bases and J lost 7, with 8 bases in between. In nucleotides, the CDR3 is TGCAGCGTTGGAGGAAGGAATGAGCAGTTCTTC. Encoded protein: CSVGGRNEQFF.

This clonotype has at least ten counts. At one end the junction does not follow the germline gene, possibly because of a read error. This rearrangement joins TRBV6-4 to TRBJ2-1, with 9 bases fitting TRBD2. The CDR3 covers 16 residues. Germline lookup yields CDR1 MRHNA and CDR2 SNTAGT. CDR3 in DNA: TGTGGCAGCAGTCACTCGGCGCGGGAGGGGTACAATGAGCAGTTCTTC. Its protein is CGSSHSAREGYNEQFF.

This clonotype was counted many times. V is TRBV7-9 and J is TRBJ1-2, with D unclear. Germline V gives CDR1 SEHNR, CDR2 FQNEAQ (reference sequence). V lost 1 base, J lost 3 bases, and 15 bases lay in between. This CDR3 has 16 amino acids. CDR3 region: CASSLGGVAADYGYTF. The CDR3, as DNA: TGTGCCAGCAGCTTAGGCGGGGTTGCGGCGGACTATGGCTACACCTTC.

By share, this clonotype counts as medium-sized (0.01 to 0.1%). The rearrangement links TRBV7-2 to TRBJ2-3; D is undetermined. This CDR3 comprises 14 residues. Germline-derived CDR1 and CDR2 are SGHTA and FQGNSA. V lost 5 bases and J lost 3, with 12 bases in between. The CDR3 region has the DNA TGTGCCAGCAGCGCCGGGTGGAGTACAGATACGCAGTATTTT. Translation gives CASSAGWSTDTQYF.

This clonotype was picked up many times. The J gene is TRBJ1-5, the V gene TRBV12-5, with a possible D match to TRBD1 (6 bases). CDR3 length: 14 amino acids. Germline CDR1 is LGHNT and CDR2 is FRNRAP. V was shortened by 8 bases and J by 3 bases, with 14 bases between the two germline ends. CDR3 loop: CASTEGGPNQPQHF. For the CDR3, the DNA is TGTGCTAGTACCGAGGGGGGGCCCAATCAGCCCCAGCATTTT.

As regards this clonotype: This CDR3 is missing its conserved last phenylalanine or tryptophan, likely due to a read error. The DNA is left out, because the CDR3 cannot be placed on it with certainty; the CDR3 is given as TCRdb lists it. The CDR3 reads CATSEPDCP. The chain links TRBV24-1 to TRBJ2-5; the table assigns TRBD2, which was not confirmed against the DNA. From germline, CDR1 is KGHDR and CDR2 SFDVKD. The CDR3 spans 9 amino acids, including both terminal residues.

CDR3 region: CASGDRGCQPQHF. The CDR3 DNA is TGTGCCAGCGGAGACAGGGGGTGCCAGCCCCAGCATTTT. V usage is TRBV6-5 and J usage is TRBJ1-5; 9 bases are a match to TRBD1. Germline V CDR1 and CDR2: MNHEY, SVGAGI. The CDR3 is 13 residues long. The V and J ends lost 8 bases and 7 bases, in that order; junction bases with no gene match: 6.

In nucleotides, the CDR3 is TGCGCCAGCAGCTATGCGGGAGGGCGTTGGGAGACCCAGTACTTC. Encoded protein: CASSYAGGRWETQYF. This chain connects TRBV5-1 to TRBJ2-5, with 9 bases lining up with TRBD2. CDR1 SGHRS and CDR2 YFSETQ come from the germline V gene. V lost 3 bases, J lost 5 bases, and 8 bases stayed unmatched. CDR3 length: 15 amino acids.

The chain links TRBV6-5 to TRBJ2-5; D not resolved. Trimming took 6 bases from V and 3 from J, leaving 17 bases between them. From germline, CDR1 is MNHEY and CDR2 SVGAGI. The CDR3 contains 15 residues. This CDR3 reads CASSPTVTAKETQYF. CDR3 DNA: TGTGCCAGCAGCCCTACCGTCACAGCGAAAGAGACCCAGTACTTC.

The sample holds many counts of this clonotype. The V gene is TRBV10-2, the J gene TRBJ2-1, with 10 bases identical to TRBD1. Germline CDR1 reads WSHSY; CDR2 reads SAAADI. This CDR3 contains 17 residues. Unmatched junction bases numbered 14, after V lost 6 bases and J lost 6 bases. The CDR3, as DNA: TGCGCCAGCAGCGCCTTAGTGAGGGACAGGGGAGGCAATGAGCAGTTCTTC. Encoded protein: CASSALVRDRGGNEQFF.

This clonotype has only one observation. No conserved phenylalanine or tryptophan ends this CDR3, so it is likely a read error. The rearrangement links TRBV5-6 to TRBJ2-3; D perhaps matches TRBD1 (7 bases). Germline V lookup: CDR1 SGHDT, CDR2 YYEEEE. This CDR3 contains 15 residues. V gave up 4 bases and J gave up 7 bases, with 19 bases separating them. The CDR3 bases are TGTGCCAGCAGCGGGAACAGGGGCGGGACCCATACGCAGTATTTG. This translates into CASSGNRGGTHTQYL.

The sample holds a few counts of this clonotype. The chain employs TRBV12-3 or TRBV12-4 and TRBJ1-2; 9 nucleotides match TRBD1. V shed 5 bases, J shed 4 bases, and the junction held 14 bases outside the gene matches. The CDR3 totals 17 residues. This CDR3 reads CASSTRQGGTFGYGYTF. In DNA, the CDR3 is TGTGCCAGCAGTACCCGACAGGGGGGAACCTTCGGCTATGGCTACACCTTC.

This clonotype was recorded at least ten times. The V and J genes are TRBV6-2 or TRBV6-3 and TRBJ2-3; D is undetermined. CDR1 is MNHEY and CDR2 is SVGEGT in the germline V gene. Trimming removed 9 bases at V and 0 bases at J, with 16 bases between. This CDR3 is 15 amino acids long. CDR3 amino acids: CASAKRHSSTDTQYF. The CDR3, as DNA: TGTGCCAGTGCGAAGCGCCACTCTAGCACAGATACGCAGTATTTT.

This clonotype was seen at least ten times. The chain links TRBV6-2 or TRBV6-3 to TRBJ2-7, with D unclear. Trimming took 4 bases from V and 6 from J, leaving 13 bases between them. The CDR3 runs 13 residues. CDR1 and CDR2 (germline): MNHEY, SVGEGT. The CDR3 here is CASSSDFSGEQYF. The CDR3 DNA is TGTGCCAGCAGTTCTGACTTCTCGGGCGAGCAGTACTTC.

By sample fraction, this clonotype is medium-sized (0.01 to 0.1%). The rearrangement links TRBV7-8 to TRBJ1-2; D possibly corresponds to TRBD1 (5 bases). Between the trimmed V and J ends, which lost 2 bases and 6 bases, there was a span of 13 bases. The CDR3 runs 14 residues. CDR1 SGHVS and CDR2 FQNEAQ come from the germline V gene. The CDR3 DNA reads as TGTGCCAGCAGCTTAATTGGCAGGGCGCATGGCTACACCTTC. This codes for CASSLIGRAHGYTF.

Worth noting for this clonotype: The junction differs from germline at one of its ends, possibly a read error. The rearrangement links TRBV20-1 to TRBJ2-1; 9 nucleotides agree with TRBD2. Per the germline V gene, CDR1 is DFQATT and CDR2 is SNEGSKA (reference sequence). The CDR3 is made up of 13 amino acids. The CDR3 protein is CGARSSGRNEQFF. The CDR3 nucleotides are TGCGGTGCTAGATCCAGCGGGAGGAATGAGCAGTTCTTC.

For this clonotype: One end of the junction fails to match germline, which may point to a read error. V and J are TRBV20-1 and TRBJ2-5, with D unresolved. Germline V gives CDR1 DFQATT, CDR2 SNEGSKA (reference sequence). This CDR3 is built from 13 residues. The CDR3 DNA is TGCAGTGCTAGAACCGGCGGCCAAGGGACCCAGTACTTC. This sequence encodes CSARTGGQGTQYF.

The chain combines TRBV20-1 with TRBJ2-1, with 8 bases matching TRBD2. CDR3 size: 19 residues. Unmatched junction bases numbered 18, after V lost 2 bases and J lost 3 bases. CDR1 DFQATT and CDR2 SNEGSKA come from the germline V gene (reference sequence). The CDR3 reads CSARNSLVQRERVYNEQFF. The CDR3 DNA is TGCAGTGCTAGAAATTCCCTTGTTCAGCGGGAGAGGGTCTACAATGAGCAGTTCTTC.